The 11 T cell receptor beta chains below all came from one sample that was sequenced in a study of T cells after yellow fever vaccination. TCRdb reprocessed the 5' RACE reads via MiXCR and lists one record per CDR3 protein. This sample has some 420,000 distinct CDR3 sequences, with approximately 19% found just once. The specimen comprised PBMCs, sampled before the yellow fever booster vaccination. All receptors derive from a man aged 18 to 30 who received the YFV17D yellow fever vaccine.

A few counts support this clonotype. This rearrangement joins TRBV29-1 to TRBJ1-1; no firm D call. This CDR3 is 12 amino acids long. CDR1 is SQVTM, CDR2 ANQGSEA, per germline. Trimming shortened V by 4 bases and J by 1 base, and 7 bases separated the two germline ends. The chain's CDR3 is CSVGHPNTEAFF. The CDR3 DNA reads TGCAGCGTTGGACACCCGAACACTGAAGCTTTCTTT.

The chain couples TRBV5-1 to TRBJ2-5; either TRBD1 or TRBD2 may fit D (5 bases each). Trimming left V 4 bases short and J 1 base short, with 20 bases between. CDR1 is SGHRS and CDR2 is YFSETQ in the germline V gene. This CDR3 has 17 residues. DNA for the CDR3: TGCGCCAGCAGCGGGGGTATGGCAGGGCGTCTCCAAGAGACCCAGTACTTC. This gives the protein CASSGGMAGRLQETQYF.

There are a few counts of this clonotype. The rearrangement links TRBV4-3 to TRBJ2-2, with a possible D match to TRBD1 (5 bases). Germline assignment: CDR1 LGHNA and CDR2 YSLEER. This CDR3 is built from 15 residues. The ends were cut back, 2 bases at V and 1 base at J, with 8 bases in the middle. This chain's CDR3 is CASSQLDRNTGELFF. The CDR3 DNA reads as TGCGCCAGCAGCCAACTAGACAGGAACACCGGGGAGCTGTTTTTT.

The J gene is TRBJ1-2, the V gene TRBV7-9, with 7 bases matching TRBD1. The length of the CDR3 is 14 residues. V lost 7 bases, J lost 5 bases, and 10 bases stayed unmatched. CDR1 is SEHNR, CDR2 FQNEAQ, per germline (reference sequence). The CDR3 DNA follows: TGTGCCAGCACCCCGTCAGGGGGAGGGTATGGCTACACCTTC. It is translated as CASTPSGGGYGYTF.

The J gene is TRBJ2-2, the V gene TRBV5-1, with D tentatively TRBD2 (6 bases). Deletions cut 1 base from V and 6 bases from J, with 13 bases between. From germline, CDR1 is SGHRS and CDR2 YFSETQ. The CDR3 extends over 15 amino acids. Here the CDR3 DNA reads TGCGCCAGCAGCTTGAGTCGACAGCGGGCCGGGGAGCTGTTTTTT. It is translated as CASSLSRQRAGELFF. The full variable domain, with the rest looked up from reference TRBV5-1 and TRBJ2-2, is KAGVTQTPRYLIKTRGQQVTLSCSPISGHRSVSWYQQTPGQGLQFLFEYFSETQRNKGNFPGRFSGRQFSNSRSEMNVSTLELGDSALYLCASSLSRQRAGELFFGEGSRLTVL.

J is TRBJ2-1 and V is TRBV10-3, with 7 bases matching TRBD2. Germline CDR1 is ENHRY and CDR2 is SYGVKD. Germline trimming cut 5 bases from V and 8 bases from J; bases unmatched to any gene: 6. This CDR3 contains 13 residues. CDR3 sequence reads: CAISSGGWDEQFF. The CDR3 coding sequence is TGTGCCATCAGTTCCGGGGGGTGGGATGAGCAGTTCTTC.

This sequence joins TRBV6-5 and TRBJ2-7, with 7 bases identical to TRBD1. There are 14 residues in the CDR3. Germline V gives CDR1 MNHEY, CDR2 SVGAGI. Trimming cost V 4 bases and J 2 bases; bases outside gene matches: 5. Here the CDR3 DNA reads TGTGCCAGCAGTTTACAGGGGTTCCCCTACGAGCAGTACGTC. Its protein is CASSLQGFPYEQYV.

The chain combines TRBV3-1 with TRBJ2-5; D unclear. Trimming stripped 0 bases from V and 4 bases from J, with 9 bases between. The CDR3 is 14 residues long. Germline V gene data show CDR1 as LGHDT and CDR2 as YNNKEL (reference sequence). In DNA form, the CDR3 reads TGTGCCAGCAGCCAAGAGATGCTTGGAGAGACCCAGTACTTC. Amino acid sequence: CASSQEMLGETQYF.

This clonotype was seen more than once but under ten times. This rearrangement joins TRBV20-1 to TRBJ1-1; D not resolved. The CDR3 runs to 11 residues. The germline V gene has CDR1 DFQATT and CDR2 SNEGSKA (reference sequence). Trimming took off 1 base at V and 1 base at J, with 1 base between the two ends. The CDR3: CSARGNTEAFF. The CDR3 region has the DNA TGCAGTGCTAGAGGGAACACTGAAGCTTTCTTT.

This chain joins TRBV18 and TRBJ1-6, with 9 bases identical to TRBD1. The J segment lost 4 bases and the V segment lost 5 bases, leaving 3 bases of the junction unmatched. CDR1 is KGHSH and CDR2 is LQKENI in the germline V gene. The CDR3 loop spans 15 amino acids. The CDR3 reads CASSTGTGYNSPLHF. CDR3 DNA sequence: TGTGCCAGCTCAACCGGGACAGGGTATAATTCACCCCTCCACTTT.

The rearrangement uses TRBV7-6 and TRBJ2-1; 10 bases align to TRBD1. The CDR3 has 14 residues. The germline CDR1 and CDR2 sequences are SGHVS and FNYEAQ. V trimming: 7 bases; J trimming: 5 bases; junction bases outside the gene matches: 5. The CDR3 region has the DNA TGTGCCAGCACCGGGACAGGGGTAAACAATGAGCAGTTCTTC. Residues: CASTGTGVNNEQFF.